This is a list of T cell receptor beta chains from one sample in a study of blood T cell repertoires in COVID-19. Using immunoSEQ multiplex PCR, the repertoire was profiled, and TCRdb retains in-frame clones only, with some absent. In the table there are a few hundred thousand clones, about nine tenths of which are singletons. Sequencing was carried out using peripheral blood. These receptors came from a young woman with COVID-19, enrolled during active disease. Both conserved end residues are part of each CDR3. Fields, in order: clone size, D gene, V gene, J gene, CDR3 protein, CDR3 DNA. D genes are given only for firm matches. Rows give clone size only sometimes, using once, few, many, or a class for an expanded clone.

-	TRBD2	TRBV2	TRBJ2-3	CASRPPGLAGSDTQYF	TGTGCCAGCAGACCTCCGGGACTAGCGGGTTCAGATACGCAGTATTTT
-	-	TRBV29-1	TRBJ2-2	CSVEWGVRTGELFF	TGCAGCGTTGAGTGGGGAGTGAGGACCGGGGAGCTGTTTTTT
-	TRBD2	TRBV27	TRBJ2-1	CASSSDGRGSYNEQFF	TGTGCCAGCAGTTCCGACGGGAGGGGGTCCTACAATGAGCAGTTCTTC
-	TRBD1	TRBV7-3	TRBJ2-1	CASSLPGTGDNEQFF	TGTGCCAGCAGCTTACCGGGGACAGGGGACAATGAGCAGTTCTTC
-	-	TRBV5-1	TRBJ2-2	CASSPRVAGELFF	TGCGCCAGCAGCCCGAGGGTTGCCGGGGAGCTGTTTTTT
once	TRBD2	TRBV10-3	TRBJ2-7	CAISEGRGEQYF	TGTGCCATCAGTGAGGGGAGGGGCGAGCAGTACTTC
-	TRBD2	TRBV7-9	TRBJ2-5	CASNHNSGRETQYF	TGTGCCAGCAACCATAATAGCGGGAGGGAGACCCAGTACTTC
-	-	TRBV18	TRBJ1-1	CASSRELWGTADTEAFF	TGTGCCAGCTCAAGGGAGCTTTGGGGAACGGCGGACACTGAAGCTTTCTTT
-	-	TRBV5-4	TRBJ2-5	CASSLDQETQYF	TGTGCCAGCAGCTTGGATCAGGAGACCCAGTACTTC
-	TRBD2	TRBV5-1	TRBJ2-3	CASSSLGRETTDTQYF	TGCGCCAGCAGCTCCCTTGGGCGGGAGACCACAGATACGCAGTATTTT
-	TRBD2	TRBV19	TRBJ2-1	CASSVGTSGSNEQFF	TGTGCCAGTAGTGTAGGGACTAGCGGGAGTAATGAGCAGTTCTTC
once	-	TRBV12-5	TRBJ1-2	CASGFSRSRSRGPEGYTF	TGTGCTAGTGGTTTCTCCAGGTCCAGGTCCCGCGGGCCCGAAGGCTACACCTTC
-	TRBD1	TRBV5-1	TRBJ2-7	CASRQPGQNYEQYF	TGCGCCAGCAGGCAGCCGGGACAGAACTACGAGCAGTACTTC
-	-	TRBV11-3	TRBJ1-1	CASSLGTGNTEAFF	TGTGCCAGCAGCTTAGGAACGGGGAACACTGAAGCTTTCTTT
-	-	TRBV9	TRBJ1-5	CASSAEEGGQPQHF	TGTGCCAGCAGCGCCGAGGAGGGTGGTCAGCCCCAGCATTTT
-	TRBD2	TRBV11-3	TRBJ2-7	CASSLGLAGVREQYF	TGTGCCAGCAGCTTGGGACTAGCGGGAGTGAGAGAGCAGTACTTC
-	TRBD1	TRBV2	TRBJ2-2	CASSPPGQGGTGELFF	TGTGCCAGCAGTCCTCCGGGACAGGGAGGGACCGGGGAGCTGTTTTTT
-	TRBD1	TRBV28	TRBJ1-1	CASSSPPGQHTEAFF	TGTGCCAGCAGTTCCCCTCCGGGACAGCACACTGAAGCTTTCTTT
-	-	TRBV12-1	TRBJ1-2	CASSCPNPDPGHGYTF	TGTGCCAGCAGCTGCCCGAACCCTGACCCAGGGCATGGCTACACCTTC
-	TRBD1	TRBV2	TRBJ1-2	CASSPRQGNYGYTF	TGTGCCAGCAGTCCCCGACAGGGGAACTATGGCTACACCTTC
-	-	TRBV5-1	TRBJ1-1	CASSLQMNTEAFF	TGCGCCAGCAGCTTGCAGATGAACACTGAAGCTTTCTTT
-	-	TRBV5-1	TRBJ1-1	CASSGGTENTEAFF	TGCGCCAGCAGCGGAGGGACGGAAAACACTGAAGCTTTCTTT
-	-	TRBV10-3	TRBJ1-3	CAISENREGGNTIYF	TGTGCCATCAGTGAGAACAGGGAAGGAGGAAACACCATATATTTT
-	TRBD1	TRBV23-1	TRBJ1-1	CASSQRGTGSTEAFF	TGCGCCAGCAGTCAACGGGGGACAGGAAGCACTGAAGCTTTCTTT
once	TRBD2	TRBV4-1	TRBJ2-1	CASSWGLGMNEQFF	TGCGCCAGCAGCTGGGGACTAGGCATGAATGAGCAGTTCTTC
-	-	TRBV7-6	TRBJ1-4	CASSLTPQGSNEKLFF	TGTGCCAGCAGCTTAACCCCCCAGGGGTCTAATGAAAAACTGTTTTTT
-	TRBD2	TRBV15	TRBJ2-7	CATSLGREVGEQYF	TGTGCCACCAGCCTGGGGCGGGAGGTTGGCGAGCAGTACTTC
-	-	TRBV7-2	TRBJ2-7	CASSLGRDYEQYF	TGTGCCAGCAGCCTGGGCAGGGACTACGAGCAGTACTTC
once	-	TRBV29-1	TRBJ1-3	CSVGDQGNTIYF	TGCAGCGTTGGGGACCAGGGGAACACCATATATTTT
-	-	TRBV28	TRBJ1-1	CASYGQLNTEAFF	TGTGCCAGCTACGGACAGTTGAACACTGAAGCTTTCTTT
-	-	TRBV3-1/TRBV3-2	TRBJ1-4	CASSIPGEKLFF	TGTGCCAGCAGCATTCCGGGTGAAAAACTGTTTTTT
-	-	TRBV30	TRBJ2-3	CAWTGDLTDTQYF	TGTGCCTGGACAGGGGACCTCACAGATACGCAGTATTTT
-	TRBD2	TRBV11-2	TRBJ2-7	CASSSQQTSGGFSEQYF	TGTGCCAGCAGCTCCCAGCAGACTAGCGGGGGGTTTTCGGAGCAGTACTTC
-	-	TRBV10-1	TRBJ2-1	CASSEGGGSSYNEQFF	TGCGCCAGCAGTGAGGGGGGAGGAAGCTCCTACAATGAGCAGTTCTTC
-	TRBD2	TRBV2	TRBJ2-5	CASRGTSGSEETQYF	TGTGCCAGCCGGGGGACTAGCGGGAGCGAAGAGACCCAGTACTTC
-	-	TRBV5-5	TRBJ1-5	CASSLRGDQPQHF	TGTGCCAGCAGCTTAAGAGGAGATCAGCCCCAGCATTTT
few	TRBD2	TRBV11-2	TRBJ2-7	CASSFSGRGAEQYF	TGTGCCAGCAGCTTTAGCGGGAGGGGGGCCGAGCAGTACTTC
-	-	TRBV2	TRBJ2-6	CASRGTGGSSGANVLTF	TGTGCCAGCAGAGGGACAGGCGGGAGCTCTGGGGCCAACGTCCTGACTTTC
-	TRBD1	TRBV5-4	TRBJ2-7	CASSLRQGSNEQYF	TGTGCCAGCAGCCTCAGACAGGGGTCCAACGAGCAGTACTTC
-	-	TRBV5-1	TRBJ1-5	CASSLSGDSNQPQHF	TGCGCCAGCAGCTTATCAGGGGATAGCAATCAGCCCCAGCATTTT
-	TRBD2	TRBV27	TRBJ2-7	CASSLNAGAYEQYF	TGTGCCAGCAGTTTAAACGCGGGAGCCTACGAGCAGTACTTC
-	-	TRBV6-5	TRBJ1-2	CASSLTGTQNYGYTF	TGTGCCAGCAGTTTGACCGGGACACAAAACTATGGCTACACCTTC
-	-	TRBV14	TRBJ2-7	CASSRVDAYEQYF	TGTGCCAGCAGCCGAGTCGATGCCTACGAGCAGTACTTC
-	TRBD2	TRBV19	TRBJ2-1	CASSSALAGYYNEQFF	TGTGCCAGTAGTTCCGCCCTAGCGGGGTACTACAATGAGCAGTTCTTC
-	TRBD2	TRBV30	TRBJ2-5	CAWNGGNQETQYF	TGTGCCTGGAACGGGGGGAACCAAGAGACCCAGTACTTC
once	-	TRBV3-1/TRBV3-2	TRBJ1-2	CASSQEAQGGIYGYTF	TGTGCCAGCAGCCAAGAGGCACAAGGGGGTATCTATGGCTACACCTTC
-	-	TRBV2	TRBJ1-5	CASSADSNSNQPQHF	TGTGCCAGCAGTGCGGACAGTAATAGCAATCAGCCCCAGCATTTT
-	TRBD1	TRBV19	TRBJ2-4	CASSIDGVGGQGTKNIQYF	TGTGCCAGTAGTATAGATGGGGTTGGGGGACAGGGGACCAAAAACATTCAGTACTTC
-	TRBD1	TRBV29-1	TRBJ1-6	CSVRDSNSPLHF	TGCAGCGTTAGGGACAGCAATTCACCCCTCCACTTT
-	-	TRBV4-1	TRBJ1-6	CASSLKGGESPLHF	TGCGCCAGCAGCCTCAAAGGAGGGGAGTCACCCCTCCACTTT
many	-	TRBV5-1	TRBJ1-1	CASSLAQGLNTEAFF	TGCGCCAGCAGCTTGGCGCAGGGGTTGAACACTGAAGCTTTCTTT
-	-	TRBV5-6	TRBJ1-1	CASSLKNMNTEAFF	TGTGCCAGCAGCTTGAAGAACATGAACACTGAAGCTTTCTTT
few	-	TRBV2	TRBJ1-3	CASSRGRLQGNTIYF	TGTGCCAGCAGTCGCGGGAGACTGCAAGGAAACACCATATATTTT
-	-	TRBV5-4	TRBJ2-1	CASSLGGTFPYNEQFF	TGTGCCAGCAGCTTAGGAGGCACGTTTCCCTACAATGAGCAGTTCTTC